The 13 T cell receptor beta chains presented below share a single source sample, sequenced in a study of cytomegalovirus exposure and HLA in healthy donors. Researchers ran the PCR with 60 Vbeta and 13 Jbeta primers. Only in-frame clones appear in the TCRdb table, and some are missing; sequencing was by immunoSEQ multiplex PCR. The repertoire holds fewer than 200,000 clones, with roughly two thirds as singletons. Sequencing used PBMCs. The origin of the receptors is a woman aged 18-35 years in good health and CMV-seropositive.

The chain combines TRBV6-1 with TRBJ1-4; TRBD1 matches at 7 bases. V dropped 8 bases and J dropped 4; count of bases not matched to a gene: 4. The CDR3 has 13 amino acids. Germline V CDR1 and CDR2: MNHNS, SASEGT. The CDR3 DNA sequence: TGTGCCAGCCGGACAGGACTTAATGAAAAACTGTTTTTT. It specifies CASRTGLNEKLFF.

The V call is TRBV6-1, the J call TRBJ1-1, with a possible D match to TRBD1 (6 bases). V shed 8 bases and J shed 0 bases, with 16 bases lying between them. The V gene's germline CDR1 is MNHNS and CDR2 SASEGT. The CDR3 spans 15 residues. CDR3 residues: CASPQGTMMNTEAFF. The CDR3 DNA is TGTGCCAGCCCCCAGGGGACGATGATGAACACTGAAGCTTTCTTT.

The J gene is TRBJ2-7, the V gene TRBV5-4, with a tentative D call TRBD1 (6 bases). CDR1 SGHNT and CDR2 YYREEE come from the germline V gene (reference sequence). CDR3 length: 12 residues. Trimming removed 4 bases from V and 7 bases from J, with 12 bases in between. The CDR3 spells CASSEHRAEQYF. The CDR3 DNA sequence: TGTGCCAGCAGCGAACACAGGGCTGAGCAGTACTTC.

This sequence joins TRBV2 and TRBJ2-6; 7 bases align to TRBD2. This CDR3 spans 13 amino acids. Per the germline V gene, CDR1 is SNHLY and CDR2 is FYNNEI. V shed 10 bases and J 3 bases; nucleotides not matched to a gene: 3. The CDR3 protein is CAISGGGANVLTF. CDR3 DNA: TGTGCCATCTCGGGGGGTGGGGCCAACGTCCTGACTTTC.

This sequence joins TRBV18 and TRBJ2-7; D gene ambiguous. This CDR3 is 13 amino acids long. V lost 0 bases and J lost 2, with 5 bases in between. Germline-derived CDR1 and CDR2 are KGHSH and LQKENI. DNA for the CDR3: TGTGCCAGCTCACCACCCGGAGCCTACGAGCAGTACTTC. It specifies CASSPPGAYEQYF.

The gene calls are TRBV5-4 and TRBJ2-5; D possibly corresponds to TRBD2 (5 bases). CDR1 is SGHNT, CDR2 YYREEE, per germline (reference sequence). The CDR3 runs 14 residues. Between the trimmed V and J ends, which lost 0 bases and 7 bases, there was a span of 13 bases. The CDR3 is CASSLARLRGTQYF. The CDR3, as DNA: TGTGCCAGCAGCTTGGCGCGCCTCCGGGGGACCCAGTACTTC.

DNA for the CDR3: TGTGCCTGGACCTCCGGGACAGGGTCGAGCAATCAGCCCCAGCATTTT. This gives the protein CAWTSGTGSSNQPQHF. The V gene is TRBV30, the J gene TRBJ1-5; 9 bases fit TRBD1. J lost 1 base, V lost 4 bases, and 8 bases had no gene match. The CDR3 is 16 amino acids. The germline V gene encodes CDR1 GTSNPN and CDR2 SVGIG (reference sequence).

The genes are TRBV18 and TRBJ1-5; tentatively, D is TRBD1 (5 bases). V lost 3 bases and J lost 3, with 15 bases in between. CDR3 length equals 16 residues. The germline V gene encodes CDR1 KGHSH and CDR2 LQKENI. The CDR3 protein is CASSPVQTVLNQPQHF. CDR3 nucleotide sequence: TGTGCCAGCTCACCCGTACAGACAGTCCTCAATCAGCCCCAGCATTTT.

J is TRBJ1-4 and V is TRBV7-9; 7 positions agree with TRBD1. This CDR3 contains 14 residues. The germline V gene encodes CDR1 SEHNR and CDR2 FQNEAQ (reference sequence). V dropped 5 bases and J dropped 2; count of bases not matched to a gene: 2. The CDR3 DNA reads TGTGCCAGCAGCCTACAGGGGACTAATGAAAAACTGTTTTTT. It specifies CASSLQGTNEKLFF.

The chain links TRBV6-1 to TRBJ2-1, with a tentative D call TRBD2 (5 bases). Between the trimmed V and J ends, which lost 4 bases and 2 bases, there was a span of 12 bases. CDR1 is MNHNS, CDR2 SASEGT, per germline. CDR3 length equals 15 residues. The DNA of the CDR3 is TGTGCCAGCAGTGCTTACGGGGTAGCCTACAATGAGCAGTTCTTC. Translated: CASSAYGVAYNEQFF.

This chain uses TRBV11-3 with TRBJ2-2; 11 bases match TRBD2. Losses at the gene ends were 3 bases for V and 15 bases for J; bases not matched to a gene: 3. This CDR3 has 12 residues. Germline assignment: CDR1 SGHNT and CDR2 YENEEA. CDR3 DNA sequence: TGTGCCAGCAGCTTTACTAGCGGGGGTTTGTTTTTT. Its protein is CASSFTSGGLFF.

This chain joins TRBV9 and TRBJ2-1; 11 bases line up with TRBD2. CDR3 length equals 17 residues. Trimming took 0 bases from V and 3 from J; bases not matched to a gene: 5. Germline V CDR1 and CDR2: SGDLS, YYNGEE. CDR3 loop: CASSVVASGGLYNEQFF. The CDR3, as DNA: TGTGCCAGCAGCGTAGTAGCTAGCGGGGGGCTCTACAATGAGCAGTTCTTC.

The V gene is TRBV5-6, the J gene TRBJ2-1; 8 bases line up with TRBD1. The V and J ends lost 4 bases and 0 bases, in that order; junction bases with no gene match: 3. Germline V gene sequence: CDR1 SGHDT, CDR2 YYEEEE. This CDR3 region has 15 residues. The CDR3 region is CASSLDRVSYNEQFF. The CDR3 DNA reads TGTGCCAGCAGCCTGGACAGGGTCTCCTACAATGAGCAGTTCTTC.